This T cell receptor beta chain stems from a study of blood T cell repertoires in COVID-19. Study information: Acute-phase and convalescent COVID-19 samples originated in the United States, Italy and Spain.

Germline trimming cut 4 bases from V and 4 bases from J; bases unmatched to any gene: 8. This CDR3 spans 16 amino acids. The V gene's germline CDR1 is SGHNT and CDR2 YYREEE (reference sequence). Researchers sorted participants into cohorts using their self-reported clinical history. Original methodology: Reference gene primer amplification yielded estimated nucleated cell counts. TCRdb keeps only in-frame clones here, not all; method: immunoSEQ multiplex PCR. From that table come the V and J calls and clone size; the DNA was used to work out D and trimming. The sample includes about 150,000 clones, about 86% seen only once; the top ten take approximately 8.4%.

This TCR was sampled from a man aged 45-65 years who had recovered from COVID-19. The chain has TRBV5-4 and TRBJ1-1, with TRBD1 matching over 12 bases. Source material: PBMCs or T cells enriched from blood (not recorded which). The CDR3 spells CASSPGQGAVGTEAFF. The CDR3 DNA reads as TGTGCCAGCAGCCCGGGACAGGGGGCGGTGGGCACTGAAGCTTTCTTT.